This T cell receptor beta chain is drawn from a study of CD8 T cells in ankylosing spondylitis. This clonotype has ten or more counts. As yet, its antigen is unknown. Study results and caveats: Characteristic, it appeared, of ankylosing spondylitis blood was a TCR beta motif of roughly eight highly homologous variants.

From the 5' RACE reads, TCRdb called clonotypes with MiXCR, one entry per CDR3 protein. Of some 220,000 distinct CDR3 sequences listed, 7.3% were seen once; the top ten hold 14%. The CDR3 runs 14 residues. V gave up 1 base and J gave up 3 bases, with 9 bases separating them. Germline CDR1 and CDR2: SGHTA and FQGNSA. The sequencing input was blood, either unsorted or a sorted T cell fraction (not recorded which). This receptor was taken from a male donor with ankylosing spondylitis. The chain carries TRBV7-2 and TRBJ2-5; unclear D gene. This chain's CDR3 is CASSLVPPEETQYF. The CDR3 DNA follows: TGTGCCAGCAGCTTAGTCCCGCCGGAAGAGACCCAGTACTTC.